Here is one T cell receptor (beta chain) with its context. The antigen remains unidentified. The sample originates from a study of T cell responses to AZD1222 COVID-19 vaccine. Study findings and constraints: The repertoires were collected only after the peak T cell response.

This CDR3 is built from 16 residues. V lost 0 bases and J 0 bases, leaving 12 bases between the germline ends. The germline V gene encodes CDR1 SGDLS and CDR2 YYNGEE. Produced via immunoSEQ multiplex PCR; TCRdb's table is partial and in-frame only. This table holds 100,000 to 140,000 clones, around 90% found once. The chain combines TRBV9 with TRBJ1-2; D uncertain. The sequence derives from an adult in good health. Sequenced here: peripheral blood, sampled on day 0 of AZD1222 vaccination. The DNA for the CDR3 is TGTGCCAGCAGCGTAGGACGAGGGAATACTAACTATGGCTACACCTTC. It yields the protein CASSVGRGNTNYGYTF.